The 16 T cell receptor beta chains presented below share a single source sample, sequenced in a study of identical twins. TCRdb reprocessed the 5' RACE reads with MiXCR, giving one entry per CDR3 protein. Of 500,000 to 650,000 distinct CDR3 sequences listed, roughly 7.1% are singletons. The same data also contributed to another study, on yellow fever vaccine responses in identical twins.

The specimen sequenced was PBMCs. These TCRs come from a woman aged 18-29 years in good health.

This clonotype occurred many times. The rearrangement joins TRBV5-1 to TRBJ2-1; possibly TRBD1 for D (6 bases). The germline gives CDR1 SGHRS, CDR2 YFSETQ. Trimming pared 1 base from V and 10 bases from J, leaving 21 bases between. The CDR3 has 16 amino acids. CDR3 coding DNA: TGCGCCAGCAGCTTGTTATCGACAGGACAAGCCCAGGAGCAGTTCTTC. Amino acid sequence: CASSLLSTGQAQEQFF.

The chain combines TRBV20-1 with TRBJ2-7, with 7 bases matching TRBD1. Losses at the gene ends were 3 bases for V and 3 bases for J; bases not matched to a gene: 5. The CDR3 consists of 13 residues. Germline CDR1 reads DFQATT; CDR2 reads SNEGSKA (reference sequence). The DNA of the CDR3 is TGCAGTGCTAGCCCCGGACAGGTCTACGAGCAGTACGTC. This codes for CSASPGQVYEQYV.

The J gene is TRBJ2-7, the V gene TRBV12-3 or TRBV12-4, with D possibly TRBD2 on 6 matching bases. V lost 3 bases to trimming and J lost 4 bases, with 13 bases between them. CDR3 length: 14 residues. CDR3 bases: TGTGCCAGCAGTTTTCATGGGAGGACGTACGAGCAGTACTTC. This encodes CASSFHGRTYEQYF.

This clonotype has a count of ten or more. J is TRBJ2-1 and V is TRBV27; unclear D gene. V was shortened by 6 bases and J by 8 bases, with 20 bases between the two germline ends. Germline-derived CDR1 and CDR2 are MNHEY and SMNVEV (reference sequence). The CDR3 runs to 15 residues. The CDR3 region is CASSRWLGSGDEQFF. The CDR3 DNA follows: TGTGCCAGCAGCAGGTGGTTGGGCTCCGGTGATGAGCAGTTCTTC.

V gene TRBV20-1 combines with J gene TRBJ2-3; no reliable D call. This CDR3 spans 14 amino acids. V lost 5 bases and J 2 bases, leaving 14 bases between the germline ends. Germline-derived CDR1 and CDR2 are DFQATT and SNEGSKA (reference sequence). CDR3 residues: CSAGHNFLTDTQYF. The DNA for the CDR3 is TGCAGTGCTGGGCACAACTTTCTCACAGATACGCAGTATTTT.

This clonotype was counted only a few times. The genes are TRBV2 and TRBJ2-7; D may be TRBD1 or TRBD2 (6 bases each). V lost 7 bases to trimming and J lost 3 bases, with 25 bases between them. Germline V CDR1 and CDR2: SNHLY, FYNNEI. The CDR3 spans 17 residues. The CDR3 nucleotides are TGTGCCAGCAAGCCGGACATGGGACTGAGGGGGTTCTACGAGCAGTACGTC. It codes for CASKPDMGLRGFYEQYV.

The rearrangement uses TRBV4-1 and TRBJ2-1, with TRBD1 matching over 8 bases. The J segment lost 4 bases and the V segment lost 4 bases, leaving 6 bases of the junction unmatched. This CDR3 is built from 15 residues. Germline CDR1 MGHRA, CDR2 YSYEKL. The CDR3 DNA follows: TGCGCCAGCAGCCCCTGGGGGGACAGGTACAATGAGCAGTTCTTC. Residues: CASSPWGDRYNEQFF.

This clonotype was counted ten times or more. The rearrangement links TRBV20-1 to TRBJ2-2; D not certain. This CDR3 region has 12 residues. Trimming took 0 bases from V and 5 from J, leaving 4 bases between them. Germline V gives CDR1 DFQATT, CDR2 SNEGSKA (reference sequence). This chain's CDR3 is CSARDRTGELFF. The CDR3 nucleotides read TGCAGTGCTAGAGATCGGACCGGGGAGCTGTTTTTT.

V gene TRBV7-2 combines with J gene TRBJ2-3; the D is unclear. The ends were cut back, 6 bases at V and 3 bases at J, with 16 bases in the middle. The CDR3 runs 15 residues. Germline-derived CDR1 and CDR2 are SGHTA and FQGNSA. The CDR3: CASRENIYGTDTQYF. The CDR3 bases are TGTGCCAGCAGGGAAAACATCTACGGAACAGATACGCAGTATTTT.

The sample holds a few counts of this clonotype. This sequence joins TRBV15 and TRBJ2-2, with TRBD1 as a possible D gene (5 bases). Trimming removed 3 bases at V and 7 bases at J, with 27 bases between. Per the germline V gene, CDR1 is LNHNV and CDR2 is YYDKDF (reference sequence). The CDR3 extends over 19 amino acids. CDR3: CATSSKLKGQRVGDGELFF. CDR3 DNA: TGTGCCACCAGCAGCAAACTAAAGGGCCAGCGCGTAGGGGACGGGGAGCTGTTTTTT.

This clonotype was seen a few times. CDR3 in DNA: TGTGCCAGCAGCTCTCAATCTGGGGCCAACGTCCTGACTTTC. Protein product: CASSSQSGANVLTF. The V gene is TRBV28, the J gene TRBJ2-6; D is ambiguous. This CDR3 is built from 14 residues. V gave up 6 bases and J gave up 1 base, with 7 bases separating them. Germline V CDR1 and CDR2: MDHEN, SYDVKM.

At least ten counts were recorded for this clonotype. This chain joins TRBV10-3 and TRBJ2-5, with 9 bases aligning to TRBD2. Trimming took 6 bases from V and 3 from J; bases not matched to a gene: 11. Germline loops: CDR1 ENHRY, CDR2 SYGVKD. This CDR3 is 16 amino acids long. CDR3 loop: CAISPWGGGDEETQYF. The CDR3 bases are TGTGCCATCAGCCCCTGGGGCGGGGGGGACGAAGAGACCCAGTACTTC.

CDR3 sequence (DNA): TGTGCCAGCAGCTTCGAGGGACGGGGCCTAGATACGCAGTATTTT. It translates to CASSFEGRGLDTQYF. The chain joins TRBV7-2 to TRBJ2-3, with D possibly being TRBD1 or TRBD2 (5 bases each). Germline V lookup: CDR1 SGHTA, CDR2 FQGNSA. The CDR3 consists of 15 residues. Deletions cut 3 bases from V and 5 bases from J, with 15 bases between.

This clonotype was counted at least ten times. J is TRBJ2-5 and V is TRBV12-3 or TRBV12-4, with TRBD1 as a possible D gene (5 bases). The V end was cut by 3 bases, the J end by 3 bases, with 20 bases between. The CDR3 has 17 residues. CDR3 region: CASSFGPPQGRKETQYF. Written as DNA, the CDR3 is TGTGCCAGCAGTTTTGGCCCCCCGCAGGGTAGGAAAGAGACCCAGTACTTC.

This clonotype was detected many times. V usage is TRBV4-1 and J usage is TRBJ2-5; 10 positions agree with TRBD2. The CDR3 length is 15 residues. V shed 1 base, J shed 4 bases, and the junction held 3 bases outside the gene matches. CDR1 and CDR2 (germline): MGHRA, YSYEKL. The CDR3 coding sequence is TGCGCCAGCAGCCAAGCTAGCGGGAGTGGAGAGACCCAGTACTTC. Protein sequence: CASSQASGSGETQYF.

J is TRBJ2-1 and V is TRBV5-1; D not resolved. Germline loops: CDR1 SGHRS, CDR2 YFSETQ. CDR3 size: 12 residues. The ends were cut back, 1 base at V and 8 bases at J, with 7 bases in the middle. The CDR3 region has the DNA TGCGCCAGCAGCTTGTTTAGGGATGAGCAGTTCTTC. Protein sequence: CASSLFRDEQFF.